These T cell receptor beta chains were read from a single sample in a study of T-cell memory formation after mild COVID-19. One entry per CDR3 protein results from TCRdb running MiXCR on the 5' RACE reads. The table shows 350,000 to 550,000 distinct CDR3 sequences, with about a sixth occurring only once. The sample was PBMCs or a T cell subset sorted from them (not recorded which). The receptors were sampled from a man in his late teens or twenties who had mild COVID-19 (a few samples of this study predate the infection). Cell type and time point are not known. CDR3s include the opening cysteine and the closing phenylalanine or tryptophan. D genes are given only for firm matches. The listing skips clone size in some rows; elsewhere it reads once, few, many or a size class.

j_call v_call d_call clone_size cdr3_nt cdr3_aa
TRBJ2-1 TRBV5-1 TRBD2 many TGCGCCAGCAGCTCTGGGACTAGCGGGGCTTACAATGAGCAGTTCTTC CASSSGTSGAYNEQFF
TRBJ1-2 TRBV28 NA many TGTGCCAGCAGTTTTGCACAGTCTTATGGCTACACCTTC CASSFAQSYGYTF
TRBJ1-2 TRBV20-1 NA few TGCAGTGCTAGTCAGGGGAATAACTATGGCTACACCTTC CSASQGNNYGYTF
TRBJ2-5 TRBV7-9 NA few TGTGCCAGCAGCCACGCGGGGGCGGGTTCGAGAGAGACCCAGTACTTC CASSHAGAGSRETQYF
TRBJ2-2 TRBV7-9 NA many TGTGCCAGCAGCTTAGCGGCGGCCGGGGAGCTGTTTTTT CASSLAAAGELFF
TRBJ2-3 TRBV12-3/TRBV12-4 TRBD2 NA TGTGCCAGCAGGCCTAGCGGGGGGGCGGGAGATACGCAGTATTTT CASRPSGGAGDTQYF
TRBJ1-4 TRBV12-3/TRBV12-4 NA NA TGTGCCAGCAGCCCCTTGACCCGGCCTGGTAATGAAAAACTGTTTTTT CASSPLTRPGNEKLFF
TRBJ2-3 TRBV5-6 NA few TGTGCCAGCAGCTTGGGGTTAGTGCAACCCACAGATACGCAGTATTTT CASSLGLVQPTDTQYF
TRBJ2-1 TRBV11-2 NA NA TGTGCCAGCAGCTCCTACACAGGGAGCTCCTACAATGAGCAGTTCTTC CASSSYTGSSYNEQFF
TRBJ2-3 TRBV5-6 NA many TGTGCCAGCAGCTTGGAGGAGGGCACAGATACGCAGTATTTT CASSLEEGTDTQYF
TRBJ1-2 TRBV18 TRBD1 NA TGTGCCAGCTCACCATCCGAGGGGGCAAGCTATGGCTACACCTTC CASSPSEGASYGYTF
TRBJ2-5 TRBV29-1 NA few TGCAGCGTTGAAAGTGGGAGGATGGAGACCCAGTACTTC CSVESGRMETQYF
TRBJ2-3 TRBV6-5 TRBD2 many TGTGCCAGCAGTGGACCCGGGACTAAGTCGGGCACAGATACGCAGTATTTT CASSGPGTKSGTDTQYF
TRBJ2-1 TRBV6-2/TRBV6-3 TRBD2 few TGTGCCAGCAGCCCAGCGGGACCCCTCGATGAGCAGTTCTTC CASSPAGPLDEQFF
TRBJ1-5 TRBV6-5 NA few TGTGCCAGCAGACCAGGGGAGGGTCAGCCCCAGCATTTT CASRPGEGQPQHF
TRBJ1-2 TRBV11-2 NA many TGTGCCAGCAGCTTAGAGGGAAGTGGCTATGGCTACACCTTC CASSLEGSGYGYTF
TRBJ2-7 TRBV11-3 NA many TGTGCCAGCAGCGAACGGATGGGGGCCGAGCAGTACTTC CASSERMGAEQYF
TRBJ1-2 TRBV6-4 TRBD1 once TGTGCCAGCAGGCCCACAGGGGGTTATGGCTACACCTTC CASRPTGGYGYTF
TRBJ2-1 TRBV5-5 TRBD1 many TGTGCCAGCAGAACGACAGGGCTCAGCTCCTACAATGAGCAGTTCTTC CASRTTGLSSYNEQFF
TRBJ2-1 TRBV5-1 TRBD2 few TGCGCCAGCAGCTTGGGGACTAGCTTCTACAATGAGCAGTTCTTC CASSLGTSFYNEQFF
TRBJ1-3 TRBV29-1 NA few TGCAGCGTTGAAGATTGGAAAGTGGGTGGAAACACCATATATTTT CSVEDWKVGGNTIYF
TRBJ2-1 TRBV7-2 NA NA TGTGCCAGCAGCTCCGGACGGGGAACCTACAATGAGCAGTTCTTC CASSSGRGTYNEQFF
TRBJ1-5 TRBV6-2/TRBV6-3 NA NA TGTGCCAGCACCCCGGGTTGGGGCAATCAGCCCCAGCATTTT CASTPGWGNQPQHF
TRBJ2-1 TRBV15 NA NA TGTGCCACCAGCAGAGATCACACTCTTGGGCAGTTCTTC CATSRDHTLGQFF
TRBJ1-1 TRBV20-1 NA NA TGCAGTGCTAGAGTTCTCAGCAACACTGAAGCTTTCTTT CSARVLSNTEAFF
TRBJ1-2 TRBV2 NA NA TGTGCCAGCAGGCAGCAAGAGGTCTATGGCTACACCTTC CASRQQEVYGYTF
TRBJ2-1 TRBV20-1 NA NA TGCAGTGCTAGAGTCGGGACCTCCTACAATGAGCAGTTCTTC CSARVGTSYNEQFF
TRBJ2-1 TRBV6-4 TRBD2 many TGTGCCAGCAGTGACACTAGCGGCTCCTACAATGAGCAGTTCTTC CASSDTSGSYNEQFF
TRBJ2-2 TRBV9 TRBD2 few TGTGCCAGCAGCGTAGCTACTAGCGGGGGGCCGAACACCGGGGAGCTGTTTTTT CASSVATSGGPNTGELFF
TRBJ2-5 TRBV5-5 NA NA TGTGCCAGCAGCGGGACGCCCGGGACACTAGAGACCCAGTACTTC CASSGTPGTLETQYF
TRBJ2-1 TRBV7-2 NA NA TGTGCCAGCAGCCCTGCCGCAGGCCTCGAGCAGTTCTTC CASSPAAGLEQFF
TRBJ2-5 TRBV5-5 TRBD2 NA TGTGCCAGCAGCTACCGACTAGCGGTGGTTTTCCTCCAAGAGACCCAGTACTTC CASSYRLAVVFLQETQYF
TRBJ2-1 TRBV6-6 TRBD2 NA TGTGCCAGCAGATACTACGGGGGGTCGTACAATGAGCAGTTCTTC CASRYYGGSYNEQFF